The clone carrying this T cell receptor beta chain was picked up a small number of times. Its antigen is not identified. TCRdb re-called the RT-PCR reads through MiXCR, storing one row per CDR3 protein. The data hold 500,000 to 600,000 distinct CDR3 sequences, with 16% observed a single time. This sample stems from a study of response to subunit inactivated influenza vaccine. Study results and limitations: The authors proposed limited new T cell recruitment per seasonal influenza vaccination.

The CDR3 extends over 15 amino acids. Trimming took off 2 bases at V and 2 bases at J, with 13 bases between the two ends. Germline V gene lookup returns CDR1 SGHRS and CDR2 YFSETQ. The chain couples TRBV5-1 to TRBJ2-5; D possibly corresponds to TRBD2 (6 bases). This receptor was identified in a man aged 50 to 69 who received an inactivated influenza vaccine. Sequenced material: CD4+ T cells sorted from PBMCs, taken roughly 24 months after vaccination. For the CDR3, the DNA is TGCGCCAGCAGCTTTCCCCTCGGGGGACAAGAGACCCAGTACTTC. Translation: CASSFPLGGQETQYF.